One and the same sample provided the 19 T cell receptor beta chains below, sequenced in a study of cytotoxic CD8 clonotypes in ibrutinib-treated CLL. Profiling relied on immunoSEQ multiplex PCR, and the TCRdb table lists in-frame clones only, not all of them. This sample has about 300,000 clones; 67% occur once, and the top ten carry 6.3%. Sequencing was performed on PBMCs, taken after 36 months of ibrutinib treatment. The source of these receptors is a human donor with chronic lymphocytic leukemia.

This clone showed up just a few times. The rearrangement uses TRBV10-3 and TRBJ2-3; D is unclear. V gave up 2 bases and J gave up 3 bases, with 12 bases separating them. The CDR3 has 15 amino acids. Per the germline V gene, CDR1 is ENHRY and CDR2 is SYGVKD. The CDR3 DNA sequence: TGTGCCATCAGTGAGGAGCAGGCCGGAACAGATACGCAGTATTTT. It codes for CAISEEQAGTDTQYF.

The chain combines TRBV2 with TRBJ1-5, with a possible D match to TRBD1 (6 bases). Trimming took off 6 bases at V and 0 bases at J, with 12 bases between the two ends. Germline assignment: CDR1 SNHLY and CDR2 FYNNEI. The CDR3 has 15 amino acids. The CDR3 DNA reads TGTGCCAGCAGGCGACAGGTGTTTAGCAATCAGCCCCAGCATTTT. It yields the protein CASRRQVFSNQPQHF.

As concerns this clone: In the same sample, other DNA sequences code for this CDR3. For the CDR3, the DNA is TGTGCCAGCAGTTTATGGGGTCAAGAGACCCAGTACTTC. Residues: CASSLWGQETQYF. The chain has TRBV27 and TRBJ2-5; D call uncertain. CDR1 is MNHEY, CDR2 SMNVEV, per germline (reference sequence). The V end was cut by 1 base, the J end by 2 bases, with 5 bases between. The length of the CDR3 is 13 residues.

This clone occurred a few times. The gene calls are TRBV6-5 and TRBJ1-4; D might be TRBD1 (5 bases). The CDR3 sequence is 14 residues long. The V and J ends lost 2 bases and 4 bases respectively, with 8 bases between them. Germline CDR1 and CDR2: MNHEY and SVGAGI. The CDR3 loop is CASSYTRGNEKLFF. CDR3 coding DNA: TGTGCCAGCAGTTACACAAGGGGTAATGAAAAACTGTTTTTT.

The chain employs TRBV7-9 and TRBJ2-2; D is tentatively TRBD1 or TRBD2 (6 bases each). The germline V and J ends were trimmed by 5 bases and 2 bases, with 24 bases remaining between them. CDR1 is SEHNR, CDR2 FQNEAQ, per germline (reference sequence). This CDR3 is built from 19 residues. The chain's CDR3 is CASSQPLTAGHINTGELFF. CDR3 coding DNA: TGTGCCAGCAGCCAACCCCTAACGGCGGGACACATAAACACCGGGGAGCTGTTTTTT.

J is TRBJ1-2 and V is TRBV5-4, with 7 nucleotides matching TRBD1. Germline V gives CDR1 SGHNT, CDR2 YYREEE (reference sequence). This CDR3 spans 14 amino acids. Unmatched junction bases numbered 8, after V lost 4 bases and J lost 5 bases. The CDR3 DNA sequence: TGTGCCAGCAGCCCCTCCGGGACAGCTTATGGCTACACCTTC. Its translation is CASSPSGTAYGYTF.

The gene calls are TRBV4-1 and TRBJ2-1; D unclear. Germline assignment: CDR1 MGHRA and CDR2 YSYEKL. V lost 3 bases to trimming and J lost 5 bases, with 14 bases between them. The CDR3 loop spans 15 amino acids. In DNA, the CDR3 is TGCGCCAGCAGCCAGTACGACGGCCCCCACAATGAGCAGTTCTTC. Translation gives CASSQYDGPHNEQFF.

The CDR3 loop is CASSEQMGREAFF. Here the CDR3 DNA reads TGTGCCAGCAGTGAGCAGATGGGGAGAGAAGCTTTCTTT. The V and J genes are TRBV25-1 and TRBJ1-1, with no clear D. From germline, CDR1 is MGHDK and CDR2 SYGVNS. CDR3 length equals 13 residues. Trimming shortened V by 3 bases and J by 8 bases, and 13 bases separated the two germline ends.

The J gene is TRBJ1-3, the V gene TRBV5-1, with no clear D. The V gene's germline CDR1 is SGHRS and CDR2 YFSETQ. Trimming cost V 0 bases and J 0 bases, with 10 bases left between them. This CDR3 has 16 amino acids. The CDR3 loop is CASSLGTVNSGNTIYF. The CDR3, as DNA: TGCGCCAGCAGCTTGGGAACGGTGAACTCTGGAAACACCATATATTTT.

This clone turned up a few times. The chain carries TRBV5-1 and TRBJ1-6, with D uncertain. CDR3 length equals 17 residues. CDR1 is SGHRS and CDR2 is YFSETQ in the germline V gene. V was shortened by 4 bases and J by 10 bases, with 24 bases between the two germline ends. The CDR3 sequence: CASSRISFPTTSSPLHF. DNA of the CDR3: TGCGCCAGCAGCCGCATCTCGTTTCCGACCACGAGCTCACCCCTCCACTTT.

On this clone: A junction end diverges from the germline sequence, so it may reflect a read error. The J gene is TRBJ2-7, the V gene TRBV5-5; D is unresolved. The CDR3 sequence is 14 residues long. CDR1 and CDR2 (germline): SGHKS, YYEKEE (reference sequence). In DNA, the CDR3 is TGCGCCAGCAGCCAAGACCTAAGCTCCTACGAGCAGTACTTC. Protein: CASSQDLSSYEQYF.

This clone was seen only a few times. The chain carries TRBV19 and TRBJ2-5; 8 bases line up with TRBD2. With V trimmed by 4 bases and J by 9 bases, 16 bases remained unmatched. Germline CDR1 LNHDA, CDR2 SQIVND (reference sequence). This CDR3 spans 16 amino acids. The CDR3 here is CASSRLVGTPGGAQYF. In nucleotides, the CDR3 is TGTGCCAGTAGTAGGCTCGTCGGGACCCCCGGGGGGGCCCAGTACTTC. Full variable domain (outside the CDR3, taken from reference TRBV19 and TRBJ2-5): DGGITQSPKYLFRKEGQNVTLSCEQNLNHDAMYWYRQDPGQGLRLIYYSQIVNDFQKGDIAEGYSVSREKKESFPLTVTSAQKNPTAFYLCASSRLVGTPGGAQYFGPGTRLLVL.

The rearrangement joins TRBV11-3 to TRBJ2-2; D unresolved. From germline, CDR1 is SGHNT and CDR2 YENEEA. V shed 5 bases and J shed 1 base, with 2 bases lying between them. This CDR3 spans 12 amino acids. This CDR3 reads CASSGNTGELFF. CDR3 DNA: TGTGCCAGCAGCGGGAACACCGGGGAGCTGTTTTTT. The entire variable domain, with the rest obtained from reference TRBV11-3 and TRBJ2-2, is as follows: EAGVVQSPRYKIIEKKQPVAFWCNPISGHNTLYWYLQNLGQGPELLIRYENEEAVDDSQLPKDRFSAERLKGVDSTLKIQPAELGDSAVYLCASSGNTGELFFGEGSRLTVL.

The chain employs TRBV19 and TRBJ2-5, with unresolved D. V lost 3 bases and J lost 0, with 8 bases in between. This CDR3 spans 14 amino acids. Per the germline V gene, CDR1 is LNHDA and CDR2 is SQIVND (reference sequence). The CDR3 nucleotides read TGTGCCAGTAGTATTTTCCAGGACCAAGAGACCCAGTACTTC. Translation: CASSIFQDQETQYF.

A single count supports this clone. The chain joins TRBV5-1 to TRBJ2-6; D remains ambiguous. The CDR3 is 15 amino acids. Germline CDR1 reads SGHRS; CDR2 reads YFSETQ. V was cut by 3 bases and J by 2 bases, with 9 bases left in between. The CDR3 region has the DNA TGCGCCAGCAGCTACCGTGGGGCTGGGGCCAACGTCCTGACTTTC. It translates to CASSYRGAGANVLTF.

The chain joins TRBV11-2 to TRBJ1-2; possibly TRBD1 for D (6 bases). Germline CDR1 reads SGHAT; CDR2 reads FQNNGV. Between the trimmed V and J ends, which lost 5 bases and 1 base, there was a span of 11 bases. The CDR3 is 14 amino acids. Here the CDR3 reads CASSTRQDNYGYTF. CDR3 in DNA: TGTGCCAGCAGCACCAGACAGGATAACTATGGCTACACCTTC. The entire variable domain, with the rest obtained from reference TRBV11-2 and TRBJ1-2, is as follows: EAGVAQSPRYKIIEKRQSVAFWCNPISGHATLYWYQQILGQGPKLLIQFQNNGVVDDSQLPKDRFSAERLKGVDSTLKIQPAKLEDSAVYLCASSTRQDNYGYTFGSGTRLTVV.

This chain joins TRBV18 and TRBJ2-5, with D uncertain. Germline V gene sequence: CDR1 KGHSH, CDR2 LQKENI. This CDR3 region has 13 residues. V lost 1 base and J lost 4, with 7 bases in between. CDR3 in amino acids: CASSPQMSETQYF. Written as DNA, the CDR3 is TGTGCCAGCTCACCACAGATGTCAGAGACCCAGTACTTC.

The chain links TRBV10-2 to TRBJ2-6; 7 bases map to TRBD2. The V and J ends lost 3 bases and 2 bases, in that order; junction bases with no gene match: 4. The CDR3 has 16 amino acids. Per the germline V gene, CDR1 is WSHSY and CDR2 is SAAADI. The CDR3 region has the DNA TGCGCCAGCAGTGATTGGGGAGGGCCTGGGGCCAACGTCCTGACTTTC. This sequence encodes CASSDWGGPGANVLTF.

The V and J genes are TRBV10-2 and TRBJ2-1; TRBD2 agrees at 8 bases. Germline CDR1 reads WSHSY; CDR2 reads SAAADI. The CDR3 covers 15 residues. The trim removed 6 bases at V and 7 bases at J, leaving 11 bases unmatched. CDR3 loop: CASRAFGGVRNEQFF. CDR3 coding DNA: TGCGCCAGCAGAGCTTTCGGGGGGGTAAGGAATGAGCAGTTCTTC.